These T cell receptor beta chains were read from a single sample in a study of shared clonotypes between healthy human individuals. Measured with immunoSEQ multiplex PCR; TCRdb has only the in-frame clones, and not every one. The table lists fewer than 650,000 clones, about three quarters of them singletons. The material sequenced was PBMCs. These TCRs come from a woman in her 40s in good health. Some clones in this sample may be carry-over from other donors' samples. Each CDR3 is given with its conserved first and last residue. D genes are given only for firm matches.

J gene | D gene | V gene | CDR3 protein
TRBJ2-5 | NA | TRBV7-3 | CASSLTAGKETQYF
TRBJ2-2 | NA | TRBV6-5 | CASSYMENTGELFF
TRBJ2-7 | TRBD1 | TRBV2 | CASGNRDRSYEQYF
TRBJ1-1 | NA | TRBV7-9 | CASSLDPGGNTEAFF
TRBJ2-2 | NA | TRBV30 | CAWSDPGRDTGELFF
TRBJ2-5 | TRBD2 | TRBV7-2 | CASSLAFASGTTQETQYF
TRBJ2-2 | NA | TRBV9 | CASSSGYNTGELFF
TRBJ1-2 | NA | TRBV28 | CASSLMRTNGYTF
TRBJ2-3 | NA | TRBV9 | CASSVTTGEGNTQYF
TRBJ2-3 | TRBD1 | TRBV28 | CASSLLGQRKTDTQYF
TRBJ2-1 | TRBD1 | TRBV19 | CATLHGPGTGYNEQFF
TRBJ2-2 | NA | TRBV5-1 | CASSISGPETGELFF
TRBJ1-2 | NA | TRBV27 | CASSFRAGDGYTF
TRBJ1-5 | NA | TRBV10-3 | CATTGQYNQPQHF
TRBJ1-3 | NA | TRBV7-8 | CASSLAGVTGNTIYF
TRBJ1-1 | NA | TRBV9 | CASRGDGYTEAFF
TRBJ2-5 | TRBD1 | TRBV7-9 | CASSSDRETWEQYF
TRBJ2-3 | NA | TRBV28 | CASRPPQGSTDTQYF
TRBJ2-3 | TRBD1 | TRBV18 | CASSRLRSWDRGRNDTQYF
TRBJ2-3 | NA | TRBV6-1 | CASSWGAYTDTQYF
TRBJ2-3 | NA | TRBV6-4 | CASSEGSSTDTQYF
TRBJ2-5 | NA | TRBV7-9 | CASRYRDKEETQYF
TRBJ1-3 | TRBD1 | TRBV5-6 | CASSRTGEKDTIYF
TRBJ1-2 | NA | TRBV29-1 | CSVETGYGYTF
TRBJ2-1 | TRBD2 | TRBV11-1 | CASSFSGGGGGSYEQFF
TRBJ2-7 | TRBD2 | TRBV18 | CASSQGLAGPGGQYF
TRBJ1-1 | NA | TRBV6-5 | CASSPLRRAEAFF